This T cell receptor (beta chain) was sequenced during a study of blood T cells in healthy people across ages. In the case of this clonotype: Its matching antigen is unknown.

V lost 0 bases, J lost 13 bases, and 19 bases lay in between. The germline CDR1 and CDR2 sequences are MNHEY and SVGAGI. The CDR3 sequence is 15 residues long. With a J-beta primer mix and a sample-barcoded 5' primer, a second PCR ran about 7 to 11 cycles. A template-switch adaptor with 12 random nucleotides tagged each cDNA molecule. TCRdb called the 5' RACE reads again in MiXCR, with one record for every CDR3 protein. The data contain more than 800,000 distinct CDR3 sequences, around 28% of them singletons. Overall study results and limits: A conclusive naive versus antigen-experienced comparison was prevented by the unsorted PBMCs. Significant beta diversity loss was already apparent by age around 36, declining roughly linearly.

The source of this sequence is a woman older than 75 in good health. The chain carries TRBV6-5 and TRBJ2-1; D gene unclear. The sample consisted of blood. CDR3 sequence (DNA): TGTGCCAGCAGTTACTCGCGAGTCGCGCAAGAGACCCAGTTCTTC. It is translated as CASSYSRVAQETQFF.